This passage covers 8 T cell receptor beta chains from one sample sequenced in a study of response to subunit inactivated influenza vaccine. From the RT-PCR reads, TCRdb called clonotypes with MiXCR, one entry per CDR3 protein. This sample has hundreds of thousands of distinct CDR3 sequences, with less than 8% found just once. The specimen was PBMCs from blood, collected less than 30 months after vaccination. The receptors here all came from a man between 50 and 69 years old who received an inactivated influenza vaccine.

The chain has TRBV7-2 and TRBJ2-1; 10 bases align to TRBD2. Looked up from germline, CDR1 is SGHTA and CDR2 is FQGNSA. The CDR3 sequence is 15 residues long. J lost 7 bases, V lost 5 bases, and 8 bases had no gene match. The CDR3 is CASSTGLAAMNEQFF. DNA for the CDR3: TGTGCCAGCAGCACAGGACTAGCGGCTATGAATGAGCAGTTCTTC.

The chain is built from TRBV5-1 and TRBJ2-7; D perhaps matches TRBD1 (6 bases). Between the trimmed V and J ends, which lost 4 bases and 6 bases, there was a span of 23 bases. There are 16 residues in the CDR3. CDR1 and CDR2 from the germline V gene are SGHRS and YFSETQ. The CDR3 is CASSIPGRQGLGEQYF. DNA for the CDR3: TGCGCCAGCAGCATACCCGGCCGGCAGGGGCTTGGCGAGCAGTACTTC.

There are many counts of this clonotype. The chain employs TRBV4-3 and TRBJ1-2; D perhaps matches TRBD1 (6 bases). V was shortened by 0 bases and J by 8 bases, with 13 bases between the two germline ends. From germline, CDR1 is LGHNA and CDR2 YSLEER. This CDR3 comprises 14 residues. The CDR3, as DNA: TGCGCCAGCAGCCAAGATCGGGGGCCGGGCGGCTACACCTTC. It encodes CASSQDRGPGGYTF.

This clonotype was counted between two and nine times. The chain recombines TRBV20-1 with TRBJ1-4; D is possibly TRBD1 (6 bases). The CDR3 extends over 15 amino acids. CDR1 and CDR2 (germline): DFQATT, SNEGSKA (reference sequence). Deletions cut 0 bases from V and 8 bases from J, with 16 bases between. DNA for the CDR3: TGCAGTGCTAGAGATGGGCAGGGGATTCGAGAAAAACTGTTTTTT. It is translated as CSARDGQGIREKLFF.

In its sample, this clonotype was seen many times. V usage is TRBV7-9 and J usage is TRBJ2-2; D is undetermined. The CDR3 runs 13 residues. CDR1 and CDR2 from the germline V gene are SEHNR and FQNEAQ (reference sequence). V gave up 3 bases and J gave up 4 bases, with 6 bases separating them. The CDR3 region has the DNA TGTGCCAGCAGCTTCACAGCCACCGGGGAGCTGTTTTTT. It translates to CASSFTATGELFF.

This clonotype came up a few times. This chain links TRBV15 with TRBJ2-1; TRBD2 might be the D (6 bases). The germline V gene has CDR1 LNHNV and CDR2 YYDKDF (reference sequence). With 3 bases removed from V and 8 bases from J, the gap between germline ends came to 14 bases. There are 14 residues in the CDR3. The CDR3 nucleotides are TGTGCCACCAGCAGCGGACTACCTAAGGATGAGCAGTTCTTC. Translated: CATSSGLPKDEQFF.

This clonotype has only a few counts. J is TRBJ2-2 and V is TRBV12-3 or TRBV12-4, with 8 bases that match TRBD1. The CDR3 contains 15 residues. Trimming at V came to 6 bases and at J to 3 bases, leaving 6 bases not matched to a gene. CDR3 nucleotides: TGTGCCAGCAGGATAGGACAGGGTGACACCGGGGAGCTGTTTTTT. This encodes CASRIGQGDTGELFF.

This clonotype was counted between two and nine times. The chain employs TRBV9 and TRBJ1-5; 7 nucleotides align to TRBD1. With V trimmed by 3 bases and J by 6 bases, 6 bases remained unmatched. Germline V gene lookup returns CDR1 SGDLS and CDR2 YYNGEE. The CDR3 length is 14 residues. The CDR3 is CASSASGGAQPQHF. For the CDR3, the DNA is TGTGCCAGCAGCGCGTCAGGGGGGGCTCAGCCCCAGCATTTT.